The clone carrying this T cell receptor (beta chain) occurred a few times. Via MiXCR, TCRdb re-called the RT-PCR reads, giving one row per CDR3 protein. The sample has about 680,000 distinct CDR3 sequences, 12% to 15% seen once; the top ten hold about 3.6%. V was pared by 6 bases and J by 8 bases, with 8 bases of the junction left unmatched. The CDR3 is 15 amino acids. V is TRBV12-3 or TRBV12-4 and J is TRBJ2-1, with 12 bases fitting TRBD1. This clonotype was sampled from a female donor in good health, serving as a healthy control. The sequenced sample consisted of memory CD4+ T cells from blood. CDR3 sequence (DNA): TGTGCCAGCAGGGTCGGGACAGGGGGCATCGATGAGCAGTTCTTC. The encoded protein is CASRVGTGGIDEQFF.